This TCR beta chain derives from a study of cytomegalovirus exposure and HLA in healthy donors. The CDR3 contains 16 residues. Germline V gene data show CDR1 as MNHNS and CDR2 as SASEGT. Trimming pared 4 bases from V and 0 bases from J, leaving 10 bases between. Here immunoSEQ multiplex PCR was the method, and the copy in TCRdb shows in-frame clones only, minus some. The table includes tens of thousands of clones, approximately 96% detected once. Concerning this clone: Its antigen remains unidentified.

Findings and caveats of the study: Reportedly, cytomegalovirus status was diagnosed with high sensitivity and specificity. In vitro data verified three CMV-associated chains as specific for CMV antigens.

The sequenced material came from PBMCs. V usage is TRBV6-1 and J usage is TRBJ2-6, with D perhaps TRBD2 (6 bases). The sequence came from a young woman in good health and CMV-seronegative. The CDR3 DNA follows: TGTGCCAGCAGTGGGGGGGATGGCTCTGGGGCCAACGTCCTGACTTTC. Translation: CASSGGDGSGANVLTF.